This is a list of T cell receptor beta chains from one sample in a study. Each CDR3 protein is one row after TCRdb ran MiXCR on the reads. The table shows about 7,100 distinct CDR3 sequences, with 32% occurring only once. Sample: blood. The receptors originated from a human donor. The CDR3 runs from the conserved cysteine through the conserved F or W. The order of the fields is D gene, clone size, J gene, V gene, CDR3 DNA, CDR3 protein. D genes are given only for firm matches. Clone size, where shown, is once, few, many, or a class for clones that have expanded.

-,-,TRBJ1-2,TRBV29-1,TGCAGCGTTGAAGGAGTCGGAGGCTACACCTTC,CSVEGVGGYTF
-,medium-sized,TRBJ2-2,TRBV29-1,TGCAGCGTTGAGGGGCGCGGGGTTAACACCGGGGAGCTGTTTTTT,CSVEGRGVNTGELFF
-,many,TRBJ2-1,TRBV18,TGTGCCAGCTCGCCTGGGGCAGAATCGGTTGGCAATGAGCAGTTCTTC,CASSPGAESVGNEQFF
-,medium-sized,TRBJ1-6,TRBV14,TGTGCCAGCAGCCGAGGGGGAGAGCCCCTCCACTTT,CASSRGGEPLHF
-,medium-sized,TRBJ1-2,TRBV29-1,TGCAGCGTTGAAGATTGGCCGTATGGCTACACCTTC,CSVEDWPYGYTF
-,-,TRBJ2-1,TRBV18,TGTGCCAGCTCACCGGGCCAGGAAGTCTACGAGCAGTTCTTC,CASSPGQEVYEQFF
-,-,TRBJ2-1,TRBV29-1,TGCAGCGTGGGCAGAAGGATGACAGATACGCAGTTCTTC,CSVGRRMTDTQFF
-,medium-sized,TRBJ1-2,TRBV7-6,TGTGCCAGCAGCGGTGGGGCCGGGGTTGGTGGCTACACCTTC,CASSGGAGVGGYTF
-,many,TRBJ1-4,TRBV29-1,TGCAGCGTTGAAGGTCAGGGTATGGTGTTTTTT,CSVEGQGMVFF
-,-,TRBJ2-3,TRBV18,TGTGCCAGCTCACCGGAGGGGGATACGCAGTATTTT,CASSPEGDTQYF
-,-,TRBJ2-5,TRBV7-3,TGTGCCAGCAGCTTAACGGGGGGCAGAGAGCAGTACTTC,CASSLTGGREQYF
-,-,TRBJ1-1,TRBV28,TGTGCCAGCAGTTTCTCGGGGGGCGTTATAAACACTGAATCTTTCTTT,CASSFSGGVINTESFF
-,-,TRBJ1-5,TRBV7-3,TGTGCCAGCAGCTCTAACGGAGGTCAGAATGAGCATTTT,CASSSNGGQNEHF
TRBD2,medium-sized,TRBJ2-1,TRBV6-2/TRBV6-3,TGTGCCAGCAGTTACGGGACTAGCGGGAGCGATGAGCAGTTCTTC,CASSYGTSGSDEQFF
-,large,TRBJ2-7,TRBV14,TGTGCCAGCAGCCAAGTGCGGCAGGCAATCAACGAGCAGTACTTC,CASSQVRQAINEQYF
-,medium-sized,TRBJ2-7,TRBV7-9,TGTGCCAGCAGCAACGGGTTCAACGAGCAGTACTTC,CASSNGFNEQYF
-,-,TRBJ1-2,TRBV7-6,TGTGCCAGCAGCGGTGGGGCCGGGGTTAGTGACTACACCTTC,CASSGGAGVSDYTF
TRBD1,-,TRBJ1-4,TRBV29-1,TGCAGCGTCCGAGGGGGCGAGGGTACTGAAAAACTGTTTTTT,CSVRGGEGTEKLFF
-,medium-sized,TRBJ1-5,TRBV29-1,TGCAGCGTGAAGGATAATAGCAATCAGCCCCAGCATTTT,CSVKDNSNQPQHF
-,-,TRBJ1-4,TRBV30,TGTGCCTGGATGGACGTATATGAAAAACTGTTTTTT,CAWMDVYEKLFF
TRBD1,medium-sized,TRBJ2-7,TRBV14,TGTGCCAGCAGCCATCTCCTTGGGACAGGCTACGAGCAGTACTTC,CASSHLLGTGYEQYF
-,-,TRBJ2-1,TRBV29-1,TGCAGCGTTGTCAGGGGTGAGGATACGCAGTTCTTC,CSVVRGEDTQFF
TRBD2,-,TRBJ2-7,TRBV6-2/TRBV6-3,TGTGTCAGCACGATAGGACTAGACTCCTACTACGAGCAGTACTTC,CVSTIGLDSYYEQYF
-,medium-sized,TRBJ1-1,TRBV29-1,TGCAGCGTTGCTGGGGCTCAGAACACTGAAGCTTTCTTT,CSVAGAQNTEAFF
-,-,TRBJ1-5,TRBV18,TGTGCCAGCTCAGGGTCGGGGCAGCCCCAGCATTTT,CASSGSGQPQHF
-,-,TRBJ2-7,TRBV21-1,TGTGCCAGCAGCCAAGTGGGCCCCCCCTACGAGCAGTACTTC,CASSQVGPPYEQYF
-,medium-sized,TRBJ2-3,TRBV29-1,TGCAGCGTTGAAGGGGGTGAGGGTAAGGTGGATACGCAGTATTTT,CSVEGGEGKVDTQYF
-,medium-sized,TRBJ2-1,TRBV6-5,TGTGCCAGCAACCCCGGGGTTAAGAGCTCCTACAATGAGCAGTTCTTC,CASNPGVKSSYNEQFF
-,-,TRBJ2-2,TRBV20-1,TGCAGTGCTAGCCGGGGTTCGGGCACCGGGGAGCTGTTTTTT,CSASRGSGTGELFF
-,medium-sized,TRBJ1-2,TRBV12-3/TRBV12-4,TGTGCCAGCAGCCCTCAGGTGAAGAACTATGGCTACACCTTC,CASSPQVKNYGYTF
-,medium-sized,TRBJ2-1,TRBV15,TGTGCCACCAGCAGAGGGTCGGGACTCCGGGGCGACCATGAGCAGTTCTTC,CATSRGSGLRGDHEQFF
TRBD2,many,TRBJ2-2,TRBV29-1,TGCAGCGTACTAGCGGGGAACACCGGGGAGCTGTTTTTT,CSVLAGNTGELFF
-,once,TRBJ1-5,TRBV9,TGTGCCAGCAGCGTTGAAGATGGGGGTGCCGATCAGCCCCAGCATTTT,CASSVEDGGADQPQHF
-,-,TRBJ1-2,TRBV14,TGTGCCAGCAGCCAAGACGGGCAGCTAGGGGATAGCACCTTC,CASSQDGQLGDSTF
-,once,TRBJ2-1,TRBV30,TGTGCCTGGAGCATGGAGGGAGGCCCCAATGAGCAGTTCTTC,CAWSMEGGPNEQFF
-,-,TRBJ2-1,TRBV6-2/TRBV6-3,TGTGCCAGCAGTTACAAGGGGAATGAGCAGTTCTTC,CASSYKGNEQFF
-,-,TRBJ2-2,TRBV4-2,TGTGCCAGCAGCCATGGAGGGACCGGGGAGCTGTTTTTT,CASSHGGTGELFF
-,medium-sized,TRBJ2-7,TRBV4-2,TGTGCCAGCAGCACCACGAGCGGGTCCTACGAGCAGTACTTC,CASSTTSGSYEQYF
-,medium-sized,TRBJ2-7,TRBV30,TGTGCCTGGAGGGACATCGACGAGCAGTACTTC,CAWRDIDEQYF
TRBD2,medium-sized,TRBJ2-1,TRBV7-7,TGTGCTAGCAGCCACGGACTAGCGGGAGGGAATGAGCAGTTCTTC,CASSHGLAGGNEQFF
-,once,TRBJ1-5,TRBV29-1,TGCAGCGTTGAAGATGGGGGCGAGGGTCAGCCCCAGCATTTT,CSVEDGGEGQPQHF
-,-,TRBJ2-7,TRBV29-1,TGCAGCGTAGCCCTTACCGGGACGTCTACCTACGAGCAGTACTTC,CSVALTGTSTYEQYF
-,medium-sized,TRBJ1-6,TRBV30,TGTGCCTGGAAGGACATCCTCCTGGAACCCCTCCACTTT,CAWKDILLEPLHF
-,medium-sized,TRBJ2-1,TRBV7-9,TGTGCCAGCAGCGAGGACAAGAGCTCCTACAATGAGCAGTTCTTC,CASSEDKSSYNEQFF
TRBD1,medium-sized,TRBJ2-2,TRBV18,TGTGCCAGCTCAGTCAGGGACAGTATATACACCGGGGAGCTGTTTTTT,CASSVRDSIYTGELFF
-,-,TRBJ2-2,TRBV6-2/TRBV6-3,TGTGCCAGCAGTTCGATAAGCGGCCGCCATGGAGGGACGAACACCGGGGAGCTGTTTTTT,CASSSISGRHGGTNTGELFF
-,large,TRBJ1-3,TRBV4-2,TGTGCCAGCAGCCAAGAAGACCGCTCTGGAAACACCATATATTTT,CASSQEDRSGNTIYF
-,medium-sized,TRBJ2-7,TRBV29-1,TGCAGCGTTGGCAGGGGATACGAGCAGTACTTC,CSVGRGYEQYF
-,-,TRBJ2-1,TRBV4-2,TGTGCCAGCAGCCAAGGGTTGCTGGATACGCAGTTCTTC,CASSQGLLDTQFF
-,large,TRBJ2-1,TRBV10-3,TGTGCCATCAGTGACGTCGTGGATGAGCAGTTCTTC,CAISDVVDEQFF
TRBD2,-,TRBJ2-1,TRBV30,TGTGCCTGGAATGGCGGGAGGGCCGATGAGCAGTTCTTC,CAWNGGRADEQFF
-,-,TRBJ2-1,TRBV5-8,TGTGCCAGCAGCGTCGCTGGGCCTCCAGAGCAGTTCTTC,CASSVAGPPEQFF
-,many,TRBJ2-2,TRBV29-1,TGCAGCGTTGAACCTCGGGGGACTAACACCGGGGAGCTGTTTTTT,CSVEPRGTNTGELFF
-,-,TRBJ2-6,TRBV5-4,TGTGCCAGCAGCAGCCTGGGCGGAGGATACTCTGGGGCCAACGTCCTGACTTTC,CASSSLGGGYSGANVLTF
TRBD2,-,TRBJ2-1,TRBV20-1,TGCAGTGCTCCTAATCCAAGACTAGCGCTTCTTGGGGATGAGCAGTTCTTC,CSAPNPRLALLGDEQFF